This T cell receptor beta chain was sequenced for a study of T cell repertoires in cytomegalovirus infection. CDR1 and CDR2 from the germline V gene are SGHAT and FQNNGV. V was shortened by 5 bases and J by 6 bases, with 17 bases between the two germline ends. The CDR3 runs 14 residues. In this sample, this clonotype turned up a few times. As yet, its antigen is unknown. Each CDR3 protein is one row after TCRdb ran MiXCR on the reads. The sample lists roughly 730,000 distinct CDR3 sequences, about 30% occurring once. The V gene is TRBV11-2, the J gene TRBJ2-7; D is possibly TRBD1 or TRBD2 (5 bases each). The sequence was obtained from a human donor in good health (CMV status not recorded). Some clones in this sample may be carry-over from other donors' samples. The sample was cultured PBMCs, taken from culture after CMV antigen stimulation. The chain's CDR3 is CASSPLGKGSEQYF. The CDR3 coding sequence is TGTGCCAGCAGCCCCCTGGGAAAGGGGAGCGAGCAGTACTTC.